The clone carrying this TCR beta chain was found a few times. Germline CDR1 is SNHLY and CDR2 is FYNNEI. Between the trimmed V and J ends, which lost 6 bases and 0 bases, there was a span of 9 bases. This CDR3 has 14 amino acids. TCRdb itself ran the 5' RACE reads through MiXCR, one entry per CDR3 protein. The data hold about 530,000 distinct CDR3 sequences, with nearly 15% observed a single time. This entry comes from a study of identical twins. The same sample was also studied in work on yellow fever vaccine responses in identical twins.

The chain has TRBV2 and TRBJ1-5, with D possibly matching TRBD1 (5 bases). The source of this sequence is a woman younger than 35 in good health. Sequencing was carried out using CD4+ T cells sorted from blood. Written as DNA, the CDR3 is TGTGCCAGCAGAGCAGGGACTAGCAATCAGCCCCAGCATTTT. It codes for CASRAGTSNQPQHF.